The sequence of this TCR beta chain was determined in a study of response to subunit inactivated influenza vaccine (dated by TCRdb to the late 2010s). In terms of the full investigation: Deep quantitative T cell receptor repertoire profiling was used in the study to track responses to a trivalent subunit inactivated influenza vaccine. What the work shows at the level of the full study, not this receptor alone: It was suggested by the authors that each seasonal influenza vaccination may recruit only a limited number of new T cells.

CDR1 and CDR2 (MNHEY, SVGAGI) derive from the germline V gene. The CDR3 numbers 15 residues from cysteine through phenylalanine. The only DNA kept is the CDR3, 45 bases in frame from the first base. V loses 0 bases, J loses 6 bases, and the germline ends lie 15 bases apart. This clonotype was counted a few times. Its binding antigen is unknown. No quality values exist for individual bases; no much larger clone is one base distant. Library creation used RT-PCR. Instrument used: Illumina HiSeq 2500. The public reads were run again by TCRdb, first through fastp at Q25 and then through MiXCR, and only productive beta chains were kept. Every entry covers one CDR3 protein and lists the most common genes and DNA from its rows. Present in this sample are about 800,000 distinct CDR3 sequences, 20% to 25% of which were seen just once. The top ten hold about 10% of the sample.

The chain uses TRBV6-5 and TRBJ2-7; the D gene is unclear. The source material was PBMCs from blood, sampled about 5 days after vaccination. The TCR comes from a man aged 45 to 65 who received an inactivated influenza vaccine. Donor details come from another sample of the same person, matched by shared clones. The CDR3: CASSYSQMAAREQYF. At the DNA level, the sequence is TGTGCCAGCAGTTACTCGCAAATGGCGGCACGCGAGCAGTACTTC.